The T cell receptor (beta chain) described here comes from a study of blood T cells in healthy people across ages. General study results and limits: TCR beta diversity, measured per million T cells, fell in a roughly linear way with age.

Turning to this clonotype: Its specificity is unknown.

PCR was performed a second time for about 7 to 11 cycles using a sample-barcoded 5' primer and a J-beta primer mix. Carrying 12 random nucleotides, a template-switch adaptor labeled each individual cDNA molecule. At least 3 million CDR3-containing paired-end reads were obtained per sample. TCRdb used MiXCR to reprocess the 5' RACE reads, holding one entry per CDR3 protein. The repertoire holds about a million distinct CDR3 sequences, with around 54% as singletons. This TCR was sampled from a woman aged 55-70 years in good health. The sample consisted of blood.

The CDR3 sequence: CASSTERGAGVFGKNIQYF. The CDR3 DNA is TGTGCCAGCAGCACCGAGCGAGGAGCGGGAGTTTTCGGCAAAAACATTCAGTACTTC. The chain uses TRBV5-6 and TRBJ2-7; 8 nucleotides align to TRBD2. Judging by the DNA end, TRBJ2-4 fits better; the J call may be wrong. CDR3 size: 19 residues. Germline lookup yields CDR1 SGHDT and CDR2 YYEEEE.